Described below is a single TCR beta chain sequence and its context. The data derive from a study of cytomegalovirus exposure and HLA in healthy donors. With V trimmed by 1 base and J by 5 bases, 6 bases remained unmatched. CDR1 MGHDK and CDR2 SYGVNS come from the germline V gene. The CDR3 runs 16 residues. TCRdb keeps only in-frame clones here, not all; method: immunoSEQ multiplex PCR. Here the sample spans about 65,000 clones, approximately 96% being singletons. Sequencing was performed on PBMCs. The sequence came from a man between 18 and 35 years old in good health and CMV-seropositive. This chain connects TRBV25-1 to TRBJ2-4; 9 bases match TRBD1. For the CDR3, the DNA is TGTGCCAGCAGTGAATTGGCGGACAGGGGTCAAAACATTCAGTACTTC. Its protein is CASSELADRGQNIQYF. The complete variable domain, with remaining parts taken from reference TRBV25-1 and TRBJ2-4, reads EADIYQTPRYLVIGTGKKITLECSQTMGHDKMYWYQQDPGMELHLIHYSYGVNSTEKGDLSSESTVSRIRTEHFPLTLESARPSHTSQYLCASSELADRGQNIQYFGAGTRLSVL.